The clone carrying this T cell receptor beta chain was detected a few times. These data belong to a study of cytomegalovirus exposure and HLA in healthy donors. This PCR relied on a set of 60 Vbeta primers and 13 Jbeta primers. The data were produced by immunoSEQ multiplex PCR, yet TCRdb's version contains in-frame clones alone and is incomplete. Altogether about 97,000 clones are present, roughly 76% being singletons, with the ten largest covering 3.5% to 5%. This clonotype originated in a man aged 35-49 years in good health and CMV-seronegative. Material for sequencing was PBMCs.

This CDR3 is CASSFSAGRTDTQYF. DNA of the CDR3: TGTGCCAGCAGTTTTTCGGCAGGCCGCACAGATACGCAGTATTTT. This chain joins TRBV28 and TRBJ2-3; D not certain. The CDR3 is 15 residues long. The V gene lost 3 bases and the J gene lost 1 base, with 11 bases spanning the gap. Germline V lookup: CDR1 MDHEN, CDR2 SYDVKM.